A single sample is the source of the 29 T cell receptor beta chains below, sequenced in a study of cytomegalovirus exposure and HLA in healthy donors. Researchers ran the PCR with 60 Vbeta and 13 Jbeta primers. Data came from immunoSEQ multiplex PCR; TCRdb stores just in-frame clones and leaves some out. The sample holds 150,000 to 200,000 clones, 68% seen once. Sequenced material: PBMCs. Every receptor here comes from a woman aged 18 to 35 in good health and CMV-seropositive.

This rearrangement joins TRBV28 to TRBJ2-7; 8 bases fit TRBD1. Germline V gene data show CDR1 as MDHEN and CDR2 as SYDVKM. Losses at the gene ends were 5 bases for V and 3 bases for J; bases not matched to a gene: 9. The length of the CDR3 is 15 residues. The CDR3 here is CASSTSGGEVYEQYF. For the CDR3, the DNA is TGTGCCAGCAGTACCTCAGGGGGCGAGGTCTACGAGCAGTACTTC.

The V gene is TRBV21-1, the J gene TRBJ2-7; TRBD1, the table's D call, was not compared with the DNA. TRBV21-1 is classified as a pseudogene. This CDR3 contains 15 residues. The CDR3 spells CASISRDRGPYEQYF. CDR3 bases: TGTGCCAGCATCTCGAGGGACAGGGGGCCGTACGAGCAGTACTTC.

This chain links TRBV13 with TRBJ2-7; D may be TRBD1 (5 bases). Deletions cut 6 bases from V and 5 bases from J, with 20 bases between. Per the germline V gene, CDR1 is PRHDT and CDR2 is FYEKMQ (reference sequence). The CDR3 extends over 15 amino acids. DNA of the CDR3: TGTGCCAGCAGTCCTAAGGGGCACCTGGATAACGAGCAGTACTTC. As protein: CASSPKGHLDNEQYF.

There are a few counts of this clone. V is TRBV4-1 and J is TRBJ2-7; TRBD2 matches at 10 bases. CDR1 and CDR2 (germline): MGHRA, YSYEKL. Trimming took 1 base from V and 4 from J; bases not matched to a gene: 7. The CDR3 contains 16 residues. CDR3 in amino acids: CASSQVLGLADYEQYF. CDR3 coding DNA: TGCGCCAGCAGCCAAGTCCTCGGACTAGCGGATTACGAGCAGTACTTC.

The chain joins TRBV5-4 to TRBJ1-5, with unresolved D. CDR1 is SGHNT and CDR2 is YYREEE in the germline V gene (reference sequence). The CDR3 runs to 14 residues. V lost 4 bases, J lost 7 bases, and 15 bases lay in between. The CDR3 DNA follows: TGTGCCAGCAGCAGCTGGGGATCGGGGCAGCCCCAGCATTTT. It yields the protein CASSSWGSGQPQHF.

The sample holds a few counts of this clone. The chain joins TRBV7-3 to TRBJ2-1; 7 nucleotides line up with TRBD1. CDR1 SGHTA and CDR2 FQGTGA come from the germline V gene. Germline trimming cut 5 bases from V and 1 base from J; bases unmatched to any gene: 5. CDR3 size: 15 residues. CDR3 bases: TGTGCCAGCAGCCCCGGGACAGCTTCCTACAATGAGCAGTTCTTC. Translating gives CASSPGTASYNEQFF.

The chain joins TRBV5-1 to TRBJ2-7; 10 bases map to TRBD2. The trim removed 0 bases at V and 0 bases at J, leaving 6 bases unmatched. The CDR3 covers 17 residues. Germline values: CDR1 SGHRS, CDR2 YFSETQ. CDR3 coding DNA: TGCGCCAGCAGCTTGGCCGCTAGCGGGGGCCTCTCCTACGAGCAGTACTTC. This sequence encodes CASSLAASGGLSYEQYF. Variable domain in full (rest from reference TRBV5-1 and TRBJ2-7): KAGVTQTPRYLIKTRGQQVTLSCSPISGHRSVSWYQQTPGQGLQFLFEYFSETQRNKGNFPGRFSGRQFSNSRSEMNVSTLELGDSALYLCASSLAASGGLSYEQYFGPGTRLTVT.

The genes are TRBV9 and TRBJ2-3; 11 bases match TRBD2. V was pared by 0 bases and J by 5 bases, with 5 bases of the junction left unmatched. Germline lookup yields CDR1 SGDLS and CDR2 YYNGEE. The CDR3 is 16 amino acids. This CDR3 is CASSVATSGGLDTQYF. In DNA form, the CDR3 reads TGTGCCAGCAGCGTAGCTACTAGCGGGGGTTTAGATACGCAGTATTTT.

This clone was observed a handful of times. This chain joins TRBV5-1 and TRBJ1-5, with 7 bases identical to TRBD1. Germline V gene lookup returns CDR1 SGHRS and CDR2 YFSETQ. The J segment lost 7 bases and the V segment lost 1 base, leaving 11 bases of the junction unmatched. The CDR3 totals 16 residues. CDR3 region: CASSLSSGGPGQPQHF. The CDR3, as DNA: TGCGCCAGCAGCTTGAGCTCAGGGGGTCCGGGGCAGCCCCAGCATTTT.

The chain is built from TRBV27 and TRBJ1-1; tentatively, D is TRBD1 (5 bases). Germline CDR1 reads MNHEY; CDR2 reads SMNVEV (reference sequence). V gave up 3 bases and J gave up 0 bases, with 8 bases separating them. The CDR3 contains 14 residues. The CDR3 DNA sequence: TGTGCCAGCAGTTTTTCACAGGTGAACACTGAAGCTTTCTTT. Protein product: CASSFSQVNTEAFF.

This clone appeared a few times. The rearrangement joins TRBV7-3 to TRBJ1-1; the D gene is possibly TRBD1 (5 bases). Trimming removed 2 bases at V and 1 base at J, with 5 bases between. Germline lookup yields CDR1 SGHTA and CDR2 FQGTGA. The CDR3 loop spans 13 amino acids. Written as DNA, the CDR3 is TGTGCCAGCAGCTTAGACAGGAACACTGAAGCTTTCTTT. The encoded protein is CASSLDRNTEAFF.

The chain has TRBV28 and TRBJ2-3; TRBD1 aligns across 9 bases. This CDR3 region has 17 residues. The V and J ends lost 5 bases and 2 bases, in that order; junction bases with no gene match: 11. The germline CDR1 and CDR2 sequences are MDHEN and SYDVKM. The CDR3 here is CASSITGGAGYTDTQYF. The CDR3 coding sequence is TGTGCCAGCAGTATAACAGGGGGCGCAGGTTACACAGATACGCAGTATTTT.

This clone has more than one count but fewer than ten. At one boundary the junction diverges from the germline segment, which might be a read error. The CDR3 spells CASSERTTDF. CDR3 DNA sequence: TGTGCCAGCAGTGAAAGGACTACCGATTTC. This chain joins TRBV6-1 and TRBJ2-7; tentatively, D is TRBD2 (6 bases). This CDR3 is built from 10 residues. Per germline, CDR1 MNHNS and CDR2 SASEGT.

The rearrangement joins TRBV2 to TRBJ1-2; TRBD1 matches at 8 bases. The germline V gene encodes CDR1 SNHLY and CDR2 FYNNEI. The length of the CDR3 is 16 residues. The V and J ends lost 6 bases and 1 base, in that order; junction bases with no gene match: 10. The CDR3 is CASRTLGTGLNYGYTF. CDR3 sequence (DNA): TGTGCCAGCAGGACCCTTGGGACAGGCCTTAACTATGGCTACACCTTC.

About this clone itself: One end of the junction fails to match germline, which may point to a read error. V and J are TRBV27 and TRBJ2-7; no reliable D call. The germline CDR1 and CDR2 sequences are MNHEY and SMNVEV (reference sequence). CDR3 length: 13 residues. CDR3 nucleotides: TGTGCCAGCAGTTTTAGCAGCTCCCACGAGCAGTACTTC. Its protein is CASSFSSSHEQYF.

V is TRBV30 and J is TRBJ2-7; 8 bases align to TRBD1. The V and J ends lost 2 bases and 0 bases, in that order; junction bases with no gene match: 6. CDR1 is GTSNPN and CDR2 is SVGIG in the germline V gene (reference sequence). This CDR3 comprises 15 residues. CDR3 nucleotides: TGTGCCTGGAGTCTTTGGACAGGGCCCTCCTACGAGCAGTACTTC. Its protein product is CAWSLWTGPSYEQYF.

This clone was counted a few times. This chain connects TRBV5-1 to TRBJ1-5; 10 bases map to TRBD1. CDR3 length: 16 residues. CDR1 is SGHRS and CDR2 is YFSETQ in the germline V gene. Trimming removed 0 bases from V and 11 bases from J; junction bases left unmatched: 11. The CDR3 loop is CASSLEGQGIQSTQHF. For the CDR3, the DNA is TGCGCCAGCAGCTTGGAGGGACAGGGGATACAATCGACCCAGCATTTT.

This clone came up once. The chain is built from TRBV10-1 and TRBJ2-5; 8 positions match TRBD2. The CDR3 is made up of 15 amino acids. The ends lost 4 bases at V and 4 bases at J; junction bases unmatched: 8. CDR1 and CDR2 (germline): WNHNN, SYGVQD (reference sequence). The CDR3 spells CASSGRAGVGETQYF. The CDR3 region has the DNA TGCGCCAGCAGTGGTAGAGCGGGAGTGGGAGAGACCCAGTACTTC.

J is TRBJ2-7 and V is TRBV2; D possibly corresponds to TRBD2 (5 bases). Germline CDR1 and CDR2: SNHLY and FYNNEI. Trimming took 3 bases from V and 1 from J, leaving 10 bases between them. CDR3 length: 14 residues. CDR3 in amino acids: CASSEVGGSYEQYF. The CDR3 DNA reads as TGTGCCAGCAGTGAGGTCGGAGGATCCTACGAGCAGTACTTC.

This sequence joins TRBV4-3 and TRBJ1-2; the D gene is possibly TRBD1 (5 bases). The CDR3 runs to 15 residues. The ends were cut back, 6 bases at V and 2 bases at J, with 16 bases in the middle. Germline V gives CDR1 LGHNA, CDR2 YSLEER. The CDR3 reads CASRGGASPNYGYTF. CDR3 nucleotides: TGCGCCAGCAGGGGAGGGGCCAGCCCCAACTATGGCTACACCTTC.

V usage is TRBV6-5 and J usage is TRBJ2-1; unclear D gene. This CDR3 has 15 residues. Per germline, CDR1 MNHEY and CDR2 SVGAGI. The ends were cut back, 2 bases at V and 0 bases at J, with 8 bases in the middle. CDR3 sequence (DNA): TGTGCCAGCAGTTACATCCCGAGCTCCTACAATGAGCAGTTCTTC. It encodes CASSYIPSSYNEQFF.

J is TRBJ1-6 and V is TRBV9; 7 bases line up with TRBD1. Germline V gene lookup returns CDR1 SGDLS and CDR2 YYNGEE. This CDR3 has 16 residues. Germline trimming cut 4 bases from V and 0 bases from J; bases unmatched to any gene: 4. CDR3 sequence reads: CASSPRTGSYNSPLHF. The CDR3 nucleotides are TGTGCCAGCAGCCCCAGGACAGGCTCCTATAATTCACCCCTCCACTTT.

The V call is TRBV5-1, the J call TRBJ2-5; TRBD2 agrees at 9 bases. The CDR3 loop spans 14 amino acids. V gave up 5 bases and J gave up 11 bases; unmatched junction bases: 13. Per germline, CDR1 SGHRS and CDR2 YFSETQ. CDR3 in DNA: TGCGCCAGCAGTGGTAGCGGGAGACCCGTGGAGCAGTACTTC. Protein product: CASSGSGRPVEQYF.

The chain is built from TRBV27 and TRBJ2-7; D might be TRBD1 (6 bases). CDR1 MNHEY and CDR2 SMNVEV come from the germline V gene (reference sequence). Between the trimmed V and J ends, which lost 7 bases and 0 bases, there was a span of 19 bases. This CDR3 comprises 16 residues. CDR3 in DNA: TGTGCCAGCATGAGGAGCCGGGACATTGGCTCCTACGAGCAGTACTTC. As protein: CASMRSRDIGSYEQYF.

This clone was recorded a few times. The V and J genes are TRBV6-6 and TRBJ1-1; 7 bases are a match to TRBD1. Germline lookup yields CDR1 MNHNY and CDR2 SVGAGI (reference sequence). Trimming took 2 bases from V and 11 from J; bases not matched to a gene: 11. The CDR3 runs to 14 residues. DNA for the CDR3: TGTGCCAGCAGTTACCAGGCTGGAGGGGGCGATGCTTTCTTT. Its protein is CASSYQAGGGDAFF.

CDR3 coding DNA: TGTGCCAGCAGCGAAGGGACACGTGGCTACACCTTC. This codes for CASSEGTRGYTF. This chain joins TRBV5-6 and TRBJ1-2, with D possibly being TRBD1 (6 bases). CDR3 length: 12 residues. CDR1 is SGHDT and CDR2 is YYEEEE in the germline V gene. Trimming left V 4 bases short and J 7 bases short, with 11 bases between.

This clone has a handful of counts. Within the sample, other DNA sequences also encode this same CDR3. The chain has TRBV27 and TRBJ2-3, with D maybe TRBD2 (6 bases). The germline V gene has CDR1 MNHEY and CDR2 SMNVEV (reference sequence). This CDR3 region has 12 residues. The germline V and J ends were trimmed by 2 bases and 6 bases, with 6 bases remaining between them. The CDR3 protein is CASSLRGDTQYF. DNA of the CDR3: TGTGCCAGCAGTTTACGGGGGGATACGCAGTATTTT.

This rearrangement joins TRBV6-5 to TRBJ2-7; the D gene is possibly TRBD1 (5 bases). Deletions cut 5 bases from V and 2 bases from J, with 13 bases between. The CDR3 is made up of 14 amino acids. Per the germline V gene, CDR1 is MNHEY and CDR2 is SVGAGI. The chain's CDR3 is CASSTVRVTYEQYF. In DNA, the CDR3 is TGTGCCAGCAGTACCGTCAGGGTCACCTACGAGCAGTACTTC.

This clone was counted a few times. The rearrangement uses TRBV7-9 and TRBJ1-2; no clear D gene. CDR1 and CDR2 from the germline V gene are SEHNR and FQNEAQ (reference sequence). Trimming stripped 2 bases from V and 4 bases from J, with 17 bases between. The CDR3 contains 16 residues. The CDR3 here is CASSLLLRGGVYGYTF. CDR3 in DNA: TGTGCCAGCAGCTTACTCTTACGTGGAGGAGTCTATGGCTACACCTTC.